The rows below give T cell receptor beta chains drawn from one sample of a study of post-analysis software for immune sequencing data. TCRdb ran MiXCR on the PCR reads and lists one entry per CDR3 protein. The table shows hundreds of thousands of distinct CDR3 sequences, with 25% to 30% occurring only once. What was sequenced was blood. The receptors shown here come from a girl aged 5-17 years with multiple sclerosis. Both conserved end residues are part of each CDR3. D genes are given only for firm matches. A row's size may be missing; if present it is once, few, many or a size class.

D gene: NA
J gene: TRBJ2-7
V gene: TRBV3-1
clone size: NA
CDR3 protein: CASSARQSAYEQYF
CDR3 DNA: TGTGCCAGCAGCGCCCGACAGAGCGCCTACGAGCAGTACTTC

D gene: TRBD1
J gene: TRBJ2-3
V gene: TRBV7-2
clone size: few
CDR3 protein: CASSLTGPGDTQYF
CDR3 DNA: TGTGCCAGCAGCTTGACAGGGCCGGGGGATACGCAGTATTTT

D gene: NA
J gene: TRBJ1-2
V gene: TRBV5-1
clone size: NA
CDR3 protein: CASSSGSPNYGYTF
CDR3 DNA: TGCGCCAGCAGCTCGGGGAGCCCAAACTATGGCTACACCTTC

D gene: TRBD2
J gene: TRBJ2-1
V gene: TRBV4-2
clone size: NA
CDR3 protein: CASSHQRGAQKTQFF
CDR3 DNA: TGTGCCAGCAGCCATCAGCGGGGGGCACAAAAGACCCAGTTCTTC

D gene: NA
J gene: TRBJ2-5
V gene: TRBV29-1
clone size: many
CDR3 protein: CSVEAQTETQYF
CDR3 DNA: TGCAGCGTTGAGGCACAAACGGAGACCCAGTACTTC

D gene: NA
J gene: TRBJ2-5
V gene: TRBV9
clone size: NA
CDR3 protein: CASSVWARGGETQYF
CDR3 DNA: TGTGCCAGCAGCGTATGGGCTAGAGGCGGGGAGACCCAGTACTTC

D gene: NA
J gene: TRBJ1-1
V gene: TRBV6-6
clone size: few
CDR3 protein: CASSRGAQNTEAFF
CDR3 DNA: TGTGCCAGCAGTCGAGGGGCCCAGAACACTGAAGCTTTCTTT

D gene: NA
J gene: TRBJ2-5
V gene: TRBV29-1
clone size: few
CDR3 protein: CSAIPGQETQYF
CDR3 DNA: TGCAGCGCCATCCCAGGCCAAGAGACCCAGTACTTC

D gene: TRBD1
J gene: TRBJ2-1
V gene: TRBV7-8
clone size: once
CDR3 protein: CASSLISGGGEQFF
CDR3 DNA: TGTGCCAGCAGCTTAATTTCAGGGGGTGGAGAGCAGTTCTTC

D gene: NA
J gene: TRBJ2-7
V gene: TRBV20-1
clone size: few
CDR3 protein: CSARAPADTYEQYF
CDR3 DNA: TGCAGTGCTAGAGCCCCGGCAGATACCTACGAGCAGTACTTC

D gene: NA
J gene: TRBJ2-6
V gene: TRBV19
clone size: few
CDR3 protein: CASRNWANVLTF
CDR3 DNA: TGTGCCAGCCGGAATTGGGCCAACGTCCTGACTTTC

D gene: TRBD1
J gene: TRBJ2-2
V gene: TRBV7-2
clone size: NA
CDR3 protein: CASSPGQSPGIGERFF
CDR3 DNA: TGTGCCAGCAGCCCGGGACAGAGCCCTGGGATCGGGGAGCGGTTTTTT

D gene: TRBD2
J gene: TRBJ2-1
V gene: TRBV18
clone size: few
CDR3 protein: CASSPFSSGSPLGDEQFF
CDR3 DNA: TGTGCCAGCTCACCATTTTCCAGCGGGAGTCCCTTGGGGGATGAGCAGTTCTTC

D gene: NA
J gene: TRBJ2-7
V gene: TRBV7-2
clone size: NA
CDR3 protein: CASSLGWQTYEQYF
CDR3 DNA: TGTGCCAGCAGCTTAGGGTGGCAGACCTACGAGCAGTACTTC

D gene: NA
J gene: TRBJ2-5
V gene: TRBV28
clone size: NA
CDR3 protein: CASSLSGVATQYF
CDR3 DNA: TGTGCCAGCAGTTTATCAGGGGTGGCGACCCAGTACTTC

D gene: NA
J gene: TRBJ2-5
V gene: TRBV3-1
clone size: NA
CDR3 protein: CASSQDWDGETQYF
CDR3 DNA: TGTGCCAGCAGCCAAGATTGGGACGGAGAGACCCAGTACTTC

D gene: NA
J gene: TRBJ2-7
V gene: TRBV5-6
clone size: NA
CDR3 protein: CASSSTRDYEQYF
CDR3 DNA: TGTGCCAGCAGCTCCACTCGGGACTACGAGCAGTACTTC

D gene: TRBD2
J gene: TRBJ2-5
V gene: TRBV5-1
clone size: NA
CDR3 protein: CASSLAFSTSRRQETQYF
CDR3 DNA: TGCGCCAGCAGCTTGGCATTTTCGACTAGCCGACGGCAAGAGACCCAGTACTTC

D gene: NA
J gene: TRBJ2-1
V gene: TRBV20-1
clone size: NA
CDR3 protein: CSAWAGHTQDNEQFF
CDR3 DNA: TGCAGTGCTTGGGCAGGTCACACCCAAGACAATGAGCAGTTCTTC

D gene: NA
J gene: TRBJ1-2
V gene: TRBV28
clone size: NA
CDR3 protein: CASSLWGTGYTF
CDR3 DNA: TGTGCCAGCAGTTTATGGGGGACGGGCTACACCTTC

D gene: TRBD1
J gene: TRBJ2-1
V gene: TRBV4-3
clone size: NA
CDR3 protein: CASSARDRALTGADNEQFF
CDR3 DNA: TGCGCCAGCAGCGCCCGGGACAGGGCCTTAACGGGAGCCGACAATGAGCAGTTCTTC

D gene: TRBD2
J gene: TRBJ2-1
V gene: TRBV5-6
clone size: few
CDR3 protein: CASAFGGGSYNEQFF
CDR3 DNA: TGTGCCAGCGCGTTTGGGGGGGGATCCTACAATGAGCAGTTCTTC

D gene: TRBD1
J gene: TRBJ2-1
V gene: TRBV12-3/TRBV12-4
clone size: many
CDR3 protein: CASRTGTGPYNEQFF
CDR3 DNA: TGTGCCAGCAGGACCGGGACAGGCCCCTACAATGAGCAGTTCTTC

D gene: TRBD1
J gene: TRBJ2-7
V gene: TRBV6-5
clone size: NA
CDR3 protein: CASSRTGSNEQYF
CDR3 DNA: TGTGCCAGCAGTCGGACAGGTTCCAACGAGCAGTACTTC

D gene: TRBD2
J gene: TRBJ2-3
V gene: TRBV27
clone size: few
CDR3 protein: CASSPPAGVKDTQYF
CDR3 DNA: TGTGCCAGCAGTCCCCCGGCGGGAGTGAAAGATACGCAGTATTTT

D gene: NA
J gene: TRBJ2-7
V gene: TRBV4-1
clone size: NA
CDR3 protein: CASSQGLADEQYF
CDR3 DNA: TGCGCCAGCAGCCAAGGTTTGGCAGACGAGCAGTACTTC

D gene: NA
J gene: TRBJ2-7
V gene: TRBV28
clone size: NA
CDR3 protein: CASSSDSWEQYF
CDR3 DNA: TGTGCCAGCAGTTCGGACAGCTGGGAGCAGTACTTC

D gene: NA
J gene: TRBJ2-3
V gene: TRBV20-1
clone size: NA
CDR3 protein: CSARGGYTDTQYF
CDR3 DNA: TGCAGTGCTAGGGGCGGGTACACAGATACGCAGTATTTT

D gene: NA
J gene: TRBJ2-2
V gene: TRBV20-1
clone size: few
CDR3 protein: CSARNELPGELFF
CDR3 DNA: TGCAGTGCTAGGAATGAGCTTCCCGGGGAGCTGTTTTTT

D gene: NA
J gene: TRBJ2-1
V gene: TRBV11-2
clone size: few
CDR3 protein: CASSFRGAGYHNEQFF
CDR3 DNA: TGTGCCAGCAGCTTCCGTGGGGCGGGATATCACAATGAGCAGTTCTTC

D gene: NA
J gene: TRBJ2-3
V gene: TRBV7-2
clone size: many
CDR3 protein: CASNLVTDTQYF
CDR3 DNA: TGTGCCAGCAATCTAGTCACAGATACGCAGTATTTT

D gene: NA
J gene: TRBJ2-1
V gene: TRBV20-1
clone size: once
CDR3 protein: CSARWGAEFEQFF
CDR3 DNA: TGCAGTGCTAGATGGGGCGCGGAGTTTGAGCAGTTCTTC

D gene: NA
J gene: TRBJ2-1
V gene: TRBV20-1
clone size: NA
CDR3 protein: CSSPGTIYNEQFF
CDR3 DNA: TGCAGTTCTCCCGGGACCATCTACAATGAGCAGTTCTTC

D gene: TRBD2
J gene: TRBJ2-5
V gene: TRBV7-2
clone size: NA
CDR3 protein: CASSATAGALGTQYF
CDR3 DNA: TGTGCCAGCAGCGCGACAGCGGGAGCGCTGGGGACCCAGTACTTC

D gene: TRBD1
J gene: TRBJ2-3
V gene: TRBV5-6
clone size: once
CDR3 protein: CASSLTTGGLDTQYF
CDR3 DNA: TGTGCCAGCAGCTTAACGACAGGGGGGCTAGATACGCAGTATTTT

D gene: TRBD1
J gene: TRBJ2-4
V gene: TRBV29-1
clone size: NA
CDR3 protein: CGVSTGEAYGQYF
CDR3 DNA: TGCGGCGTTTCGACAGGGGAAGCCTACGGGCAGTACTTC

D gene: TRBD2
J gene: TRBJ2-5
V gene: TRBV7-2
clone size: few
CDR3 protein: CASSPGLAGVGGAQYF
CDR3 DNA: TGTGCCAGCAGTCCTGGACTAGCGGGAGTGGGAGGGGCCCAGTACTTC

D gene: NA
J gene: TRBJ2-1
V gene: TRBV4-1
clone size: few
CDR3 protein: CASSQEEGNDEQFF
CDR3 DNA: TGCGCCAGCAGCCAAGAAGAGGGGAATGATGAGCAGTTCTTC